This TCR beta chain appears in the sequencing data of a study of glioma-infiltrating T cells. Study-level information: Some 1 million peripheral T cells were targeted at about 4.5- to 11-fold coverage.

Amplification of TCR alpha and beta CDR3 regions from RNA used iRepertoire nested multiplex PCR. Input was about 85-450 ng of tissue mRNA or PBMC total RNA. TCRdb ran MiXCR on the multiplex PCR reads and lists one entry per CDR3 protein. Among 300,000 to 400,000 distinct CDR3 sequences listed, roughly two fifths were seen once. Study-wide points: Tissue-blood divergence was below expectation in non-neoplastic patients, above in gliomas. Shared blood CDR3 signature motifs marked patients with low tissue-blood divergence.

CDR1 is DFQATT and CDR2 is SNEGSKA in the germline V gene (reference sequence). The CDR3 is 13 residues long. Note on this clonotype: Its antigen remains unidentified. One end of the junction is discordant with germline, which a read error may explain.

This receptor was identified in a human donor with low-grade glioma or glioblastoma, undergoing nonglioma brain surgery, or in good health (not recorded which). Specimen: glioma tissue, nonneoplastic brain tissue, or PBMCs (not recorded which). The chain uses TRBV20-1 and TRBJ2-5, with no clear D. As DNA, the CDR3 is TGCAGTGCTAGAGGACCGACCAAAGAGGCCCAGTACTTC. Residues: CSARGPTKEAQYF.